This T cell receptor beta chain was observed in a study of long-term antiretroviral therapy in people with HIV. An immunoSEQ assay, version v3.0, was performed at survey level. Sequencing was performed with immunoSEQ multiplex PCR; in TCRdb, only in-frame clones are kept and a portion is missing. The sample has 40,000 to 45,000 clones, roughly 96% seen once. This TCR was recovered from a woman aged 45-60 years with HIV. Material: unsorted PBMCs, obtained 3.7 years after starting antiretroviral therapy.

DNA of the CDR3: TGCGCCAGCAGCCAAGATCTGGGGACAGATACGCAGTATTTT. Translated, it gives CASSQDLGTDTQYF. The chain links TRBV4-3 to TRBJ2-3, with D unresolved. Trimming left V 0 bases short and J 3 bases short, with 7 bases between. CDR1 and CDR2 from the germline V gene are LGHNA and YSLEER. CDR3 size: 14 residues.